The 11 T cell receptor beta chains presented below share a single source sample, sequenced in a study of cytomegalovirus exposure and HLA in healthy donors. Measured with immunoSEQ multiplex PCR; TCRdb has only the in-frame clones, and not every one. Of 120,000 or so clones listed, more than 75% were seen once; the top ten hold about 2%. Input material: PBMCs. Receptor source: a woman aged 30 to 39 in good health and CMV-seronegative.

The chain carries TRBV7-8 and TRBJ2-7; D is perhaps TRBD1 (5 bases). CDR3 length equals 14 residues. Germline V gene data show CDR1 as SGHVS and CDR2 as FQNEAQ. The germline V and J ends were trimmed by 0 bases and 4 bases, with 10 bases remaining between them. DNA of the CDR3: TGTGCCAGCAGCTTAGCGTTAACAGGTTACGAGCAGTACTTC. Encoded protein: CASSLALTGYEQYF.

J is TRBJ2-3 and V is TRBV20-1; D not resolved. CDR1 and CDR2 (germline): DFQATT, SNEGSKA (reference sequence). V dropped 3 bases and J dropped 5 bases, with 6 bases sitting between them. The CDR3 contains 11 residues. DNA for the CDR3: TGCAGTGCTAGCGCGGAAGATACGCAGTATTTT. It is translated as CSASAEDTQYF.

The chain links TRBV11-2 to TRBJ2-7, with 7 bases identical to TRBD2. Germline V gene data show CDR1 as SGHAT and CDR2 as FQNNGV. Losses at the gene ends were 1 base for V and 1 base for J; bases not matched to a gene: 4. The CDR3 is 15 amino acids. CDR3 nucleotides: TGTGCCAGCAGCTTAGGCGGGGGTGGATCCTACGAGCAGTACTTC. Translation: CASSLGGGGSYEQYF. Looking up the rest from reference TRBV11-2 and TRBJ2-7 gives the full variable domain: EAGVAQSPRYKIIEKRQSVAFWCNPISGHATLYWYQQILGQGPKLLIQFQNNGVVDDSQLPKDRFSAERLKGVDSTLKIQPAKLEDSAVYLCASSLGGGGSYEQYFGPGTRLTVT.

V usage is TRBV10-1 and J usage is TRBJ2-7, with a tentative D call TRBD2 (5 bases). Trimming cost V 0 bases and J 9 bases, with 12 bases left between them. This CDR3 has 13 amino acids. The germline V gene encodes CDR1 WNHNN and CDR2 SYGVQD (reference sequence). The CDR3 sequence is CASSESSLAGQYF. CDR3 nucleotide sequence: TGCGCCAGCAGTGAGTCGAGCTTGGCGGGGCAGTACTTC.

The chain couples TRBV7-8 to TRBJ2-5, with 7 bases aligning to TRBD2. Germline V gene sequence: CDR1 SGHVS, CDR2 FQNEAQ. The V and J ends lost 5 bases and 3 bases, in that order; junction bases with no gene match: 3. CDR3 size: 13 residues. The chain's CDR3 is CASSRGLEETQYF. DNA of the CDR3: TGTGCCAGCAGCCGCGGACTAGAAGAGACCCAGTACTTC.

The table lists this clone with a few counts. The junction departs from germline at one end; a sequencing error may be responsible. CDR3 amino acids: CASSVTGGLHF. DNA of the CDR3: TGTGCCAGCAGTGTCACAGGGGGTTTGCACTTC. The chain has TRBV25-1 and TRBJ2-7; 8 bases line up with TRBD1. Germline CDR1 and CDR2: MGHDK and SYGVNS. The length of the CDR3 is 11 residues.

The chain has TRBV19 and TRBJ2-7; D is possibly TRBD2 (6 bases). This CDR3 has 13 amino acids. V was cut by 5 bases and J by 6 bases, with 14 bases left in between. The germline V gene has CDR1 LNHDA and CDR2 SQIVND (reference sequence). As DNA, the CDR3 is TGTGCCAGTAGTCCTAGGACTATTTCCGAGCAGTACTTC. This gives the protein CASSPRTISEQYF.

CDR3 DNA sequence: TGCGCCAGCAGCTTGGGCCCTGACAGGTTCACAGATACGCAGTATTTT. Its translation is CASSLGPDRFTDTQYF. The gene calls are TRBV5-1 and TRBJ2-3; possibly TRBD1 for D (6 bases). Trimming left V 0 bases short and J 2 bases short, with 13 bases between. Germline-derived CDR1 and CDR2 are SGHRS and YFSETQ. The CDR3 consists of 16 residues.

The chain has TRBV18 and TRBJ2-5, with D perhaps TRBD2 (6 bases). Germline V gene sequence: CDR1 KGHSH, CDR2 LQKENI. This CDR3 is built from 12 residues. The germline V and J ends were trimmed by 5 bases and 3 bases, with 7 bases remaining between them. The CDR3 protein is CASSKREETQYF. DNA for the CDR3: TGTGCCAGCTCAAAGCGGGAAGAGACCCAGTACTTC.

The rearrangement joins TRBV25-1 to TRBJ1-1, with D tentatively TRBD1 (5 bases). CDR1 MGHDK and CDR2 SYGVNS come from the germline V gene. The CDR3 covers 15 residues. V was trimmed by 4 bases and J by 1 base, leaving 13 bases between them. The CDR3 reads CASSAGGTRNTEAFF. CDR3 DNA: TGTGCCAGCAGTGCCGGAGGGACGAGGAACACTGAAGCTTTCTTT.

The CDR3 protein is CASSPMGAGYQETQYF. As DNA, the CDR3 is TGTGCCAGCAGCCCCATGGGAGCGGGGTACCAAGAGACCCAGTACTTC. The rearrangement links TRBV14 to TRBJ2-5; TRBD2 agrees at 7 bases. This CDR3 comprises 16 residues. Germline CDR1 is SGHDN and CDR2 is FVKESK. V dropped 4 bases and J dropped 0; count of bases not matched to a gene: 8.